Listed below are T cell receptor beta chains from one sample, sequenced in a study of shared clonotypes between healthy human individuals. TCRdb's copy holds only in-frame clones and misses some; the assay was immunoSEQ multiplex PCR. Here the sample spans 300,000 or so clones, approximately 79% being singletons. Material: memory CD4+ T cells sorted from blood. These receptors were taken from a man between 25 and 39 years old in good health. The CDR3 runs from the conserved cysteine through the conserved F or W. Fields, in order: CDR3 DNA, CDR3 protein, D gene, J gene, V gene, clone size. D genes are given only for firm matches. The size entry is marked missing in some rows and otherwise reads once, few, many or a size class.

CDR3 DNA: TGTGCCAGCAGTTTAACTCGATTCTATGGCTACACCTTC; CDR3 protein: CASSLTRFYGYTF; D gene: -; J gene: TRBJ1-2; V gene: TRBV27; clone size: -
CDR3 DNA: TGTGCCAGCAGCTTACCAGGGGACGCGGCTGGAAACACCATATATTTT; CDR3 protein: CASSLPGDAAGNTIYF; D gene: -; J gene: TRBJ1-3; V gene: TRBV5-4; clone size: -
CDR3 DNA: TGTGCCACCAGCAGAGATTTTGGGCTAGCGGGAGTAGAGGATACGCAGTATTTT; CDR3 protein: CATSRDFGLAGVEDTQYF; D gene: TRBD2; J gene: TRBJ2-3; V gene: TRBV15; clone size: -
CDR3 DNA: TGCGCCAGCAGCTTGGGGGGAAAGAACACCGGGGAGCTGTTTTTT; CDR3 protein: CASSLGGKNTGELFF; D gene: -; J gene: TRBJ2-2; V gene: TRBV5-1; clone size: -
CDR3 DNA: TGCGCCAGCAGCCGAGGACAGGGGGCCTACGAGCAGTACTTC; CDR3 protein: CASSRGQGAYEQYF; D gene: TRBD1; J gene: TRBJ2-7; V gene: TRBV5-1; clone size: -
CDR3 DNA: TGTGCCAGCAGTTACTCGGCCAGGGGGCATGTCGAGCAGTACTTC; CDR3 protein: CASSYSARGHVEQYF; D gene: TRBD1; J gene: TRBJ2-7; V gene: TRBV6-6; clone size: -
CDR3 DNA: TGTGCCAGCAGCTTAGAGCAGGGGACCTACGAGCAGTACTTC; CDR3 protein: CASSLEQGTYEQYF; D gene: -; J gene: TRBJ2-7; V gene: TRBV7-9; clone size: -
CDR3 DNA: TGTGCCAGCAGCCCAAAGGGGGCGGGCGGCTATCAGCCCCAGCATTTT; CDR3 protein: CASSPKGAGGYQPQHF; D gene: TRBD1; J gene: TRBJ1-5; V gene: TRBV28; clone size: -
CDR3 DNA: TGTGCCAGCAGTGAATTTAAGGGGGCGAGGACTGAAGCTTTCTTT; CDR3 protein: CASSEFKGARTEAFF; D gene: TRBD1; J gene: TRBJ1-1; V gene: TRBV25-1; clone size: -
CDR3 DNA: TGTGCCACCCTGGAGGACCGAGATACGCAGTATTTT; CDR3 protein: CATLEDRDTQYF; D gene: -; J gene: TRBJ2-3; V gene: TRBV10-3; clone size: once
CDR3 DNA: TGCGCCAGCAGCTTGGCCTTGGGCAGGGGGCAAGGTGAAGCTTTCTTT; CDR3 protein: CASSLALGRGQGEAFF; D gene: TRBD1; J gene: TRBJ1-1; V gene: TRBV5-1; clone size: many
CDR3 DNA: TGTGCCAGCGCCCCGCGGGCTTCGAACACCGGGGAGCTGTTTTTT; CDR3 protein: CASAPRASNTGELFF; D gene: -; J gene: TRBJ2-2; V gene: TRBV2; clone size: few
CDR3 DNA: TGTGCCTGGTCGGGGACAGCTAACAATCAGCCCCAGCATTTT; CDR3 protein: CAWSGTANNQPQHF; D gene: TRBD1; J gene: TRBJ1-5; V gene: TRBV30; clone size: -
CDR3 DNA: TGTGCCACCACCGAGAGTCAGGGGAGGTACAATGAGCAGTTCTTC; CDR3 protein: CATTESQGRYNEQFF; D gene: -; J gene: TRBJ2-1; V gene: TRBV15; clone size: -
CDR3 DNA: TGTGCCAGCAGCAAATCAACAGGGGTCTATGGCTACACCTTC; CDR3 protein: CASSKSTGVYGYTF; D gene: TRBD1; J gene: TRBJ1-2; V gene: TRBV7-9; clone size: many
CDR3 DNA: TGTGCCAGCAGCCAAGGGGGCGCGAGCAATCAGCCCCAGCATTTT; CDR3 protein: CASSQGGASNQPQHF; D gene: TRBD1; J gene: TRBJ1-5; V gene: TRBV7-8; clone size: -
CDR3 DNA: TGCGCCAGCAGCTACGAGGAGACCCAGTACTTC; CDR3 protein: CASSYEETQYF; D gene: -; J gene: TRBJ2-5; V gene: TRBV5-1; clone size: -
CDR3 DNA: TGTGCCAGCAGCTTAGAGAGCGGGAGGGCATACGAGCAGTACTTC; CDR3 protein: CASSLESGRAYEQYF; D gene: TRBD2; J gene: TRBJ2-7; V gene: TRBV7-9; clone size: few
CDR3 DNA: TGCGCCAGCAGCCAAGATCGCGGGATGGGACCCGGGGAGCTGTTTTTT; CDR3 protein: CASSQDRGMGPGELFF; D gene: -; J gene: TRBJ2-2; V gene: TRBV4-3; clone size: -
CDR3 DNA: TGTGCCAGCCCCTCAGGGGGACAGGTAACATATAGCAATCAGCCCCAGCATTTT; CDR3 protein: CASPSGGQVTYSNQPQHF; D gene: TRBD1; J gene: TRBJ1-5; V gene: TRBV19; clone size: -
CDR3 DNA: TGTGCCAGCAGTGAATCCCCCACCTGGGGGCCAAGTGTAAACGAGCAGTACTTC; CDR3 protein: CASSESPTWGPSVNEQYF; D gene: -; J gene: TRBJ2-7; V gene: TRBV6-1; clone size: many
CDR3 DNA: TGTGCCAGCAGCTTAGGGAGGACTAGCGGGAGGGCCGATGAGCAGTTCTTC; CDR3 protein: CASSLGRTSGRADEQFF; D gene: TRBD2; J gene: TRBJ2-1; V gene: TRBV7-6; clone size: -
CDR3 DNA: TGTGCCAGCAGCCAGGAAGGGACAGCGAACACAGATACGCAGTATTTT; CDR3 protein: CASSQEGTANTDTQYF; D gene: TRBD1; J gene: TRBJ2-3; V gene: TRBV4-2; clone size: -
CDR3 DNA: TGTGCCAGCACGGGCAACACCCAGTACGAGCAGTACTTC; CDR3 protein: CASTGNTQYEQYF; D gene: -; J gene: TRBJ2-7; V gene: TRBV2; clone size: -
CDR3 DNA: TGTGCCAGCACCGAGGGGCGGGAGGAGGGCTACACCTTC; CDR3 protein: CASTEGREEGYTF; D gene: -; J gene: TRBJ1-2; V gene: TRBV2; clone size: few
CDR3 DNA: TGTGCCAGCAGGGATATGTTACACCAACGGTACAATGAGCAGTTCTTC; CDR3 protein: CASRDMLHQRYNEQFF; D gene: -; J gene: TRBJ2-1; V gene: TRBV11-2; clone size: -
CDR3 DNA: TGTGCCAGCAGTACAGGCTTTTCATATGGCTACACCTTC; CDR3 protein: CASSTGFSYGYTF; D gene: -; J gene: TRBJ1-2; V gene: TRBV28; clone size: -
CDR3 DNA: TGTGCCAGCAGGAGACAGGTTAGGAACTCAGAGACCCAGTACTTC; CDR3 protein: CASRRQVRNSETQYF; D gene: -; J gene: TRBJ2-5; V gene: TRBV6-6; clone size: -
CDR3 DNA: TGTGCCAGCAGTTTAGGGACTAGCGGGAGGCACGAGCAGTACTTC; CDR3 protein: CASSLGTSGRHEQYF; D gene: TRBD2; J gene: TRBJ2-7; V gene: TRBV28; clone size: -
CDR3 DNA: TGTGCCAGCACCTTTAACCCATCCACAGATACGCAGTATTTT; CDR3 protein: CASTFNPSTDTQYF; D gene: -; J gene: TRBJ2-3; V gene: TRBV28; clone size: -
CDR3 DNA: TGTGCCAGCAGCTTAGTTCGGACCAAAACTACGCAGTTCTTC; CDR3 protein: CASSLVRTKTTQFF; D gene: -; J gene: TRBJ2-1; V gene: TRBV7-9; clone size: -
CDR3 DNA: TGTGCCAGTCGATGGTCGGGGGGCTTGGACTATGGCTACACCTTC; CDR3 protein: CASRWSGGLDYGYTF; D gene: -; J gene: TRBJ1-2; V gene: TRBV19; clone size: -
CDR3 DNA: TGCGCCAGCTGCCTCAGTACAGGGAACACTGAAGCTTTCTTT; CDR3 protein: CASCLSTGNTEAFF; D gene: -; J gene: TRBJ1-1; V gene: TRBV5-1; clone size: -
CDR3 DNA: TGCGCCAGCAGCGCCGGACTAGCGGGAGTAAGTGAGCAGTTCTTC; CDR3 protein: CASSAGLAGVSEQFF; D gene: TRBD2; J gene: TRBJ2-1; V gene: TRBV5-1; clone size: -
CDR3 DNA: TGTGCCATAGGGACTAGCGGGAGTGGGGGGATTAGGGAGCAGTTCTTC; CDR3 protein: CAIGTSGSGGIREQFF; D gene: TRBD2; J gene: TRBJ2-1; V gene: TRBV2; clone size: -
CDR3 DNA: TGCGCCAGCAGCCACTCCCGAGATACGCAGTATTTT; CDR3 protein: CASSHSRDTQYF; D gene: -; J gene: TRBJ2-3; V gene: TRBV5-1; clone size: once
CDR3 DNA: TGTGCCAGCAGTTACTCCCACTCCTATAATTCACCCCTCCACTTT; CDR3 protein: CASSYSHSYNSPLHF; D gene: -; J gene: TRBJ1-6; V gene: TRBV6-5; clone size: -
CDR3 DNA: TGTGCCAGCAGCCAATCGTTAGATCAGCCCCAGCATTTT; CDR3 protein: CASSQSLDQPQHF; D gene: -; J gene: TRBJ1-5; V gene: TRBV11-2; clone size: -
CDR3 DNA: TGTGCCAGCAGCTCAGGACAGGAGAGGTACTACGAGCAGTACTTC; CDR3 protein: CASSSGQERYYEQYF; D gene: TRBD1; J gene: TRBJ2-7; V gene: TRBV5-4; clone size: -
CDR3 DNA: TGTGCCAGCAGCTTGGCCCACTACACTGGGGCCAACGTCCTGACTTTC; CDR3 protein: CASSLAHYTGANVLTF; D gene: -; J gene: TRBJ2-6; V gene: TRBV5-8; clone size: -
CDR3 DNA: TGTGCCAGCAGTAGACAGCCGACAGGGGACACTGAAGCTTTCTTT; CDR3 protein: CASSRQPTGDTEAFF; D gene: TRBD1; J gene: TRBJ1-1; V gene: TRBV6-5; clone size: once
CDR3 DNA: TGTGCCAGCAGCCAATCCGACAGCTATGGCTACACCTTC; CDR3 protein: CASSQSDSYGYTF; D gene: -; J gene: TRBJ1-2; V gene: TRBV16; clone size: once
CDR3 DNA: TGTGCCAGCAGTGAACCAGCAGCCAGCACAGATACGCAGTATTTT; CDR3 protein: CASSEPAASTDTQYF; D gene: -; J gene: TRBJ2-3; V gene: TRBV6-1; clone size: -
CDR3 DNA: TGTGCCAGCAGTGGAGTGGTAGCGGGAGCTCGTGAGACCCAGTACTTC; CDR3 protein: CASSGVVAGARETQYF; D gene: TRBD2; J gene: TRBJ2-5; V gene: TRBV5-5; clone size: -
CDR3 DNA: TGTGCCATCATGGGGGGCCGTGCGGACAAGCAGTACTTC; CDR3 protein: CAIMGGRADKQYF; D gene: -; J gene: TRBJ2-7; V gene: TRBV10-3; clone size: few